Presented here are 27 T cell receptor beta chains from one specimen sequenced in a study of cytomegalovirus exposure and HLA in healthy donors. Libraries were prepared by immunoSEQ multiplex PCR; TCRdb keeps only in-frame clonotypes and omits some of them. The sample comprises tens of thousands of clones, around 95% of which are singletons, and about 4.4% rests with the top ten. Sequences were obtained from PBMCs. Receptors were obtained from a man aged 18 to 30 in good health and CMV-seropositive.

The chain recombines TRBV2 with TRBJ2-5; TRBD1 aligns across 8 bases. This CDR3 spans 17 amino acids. CDR1 and CDR2 from the germline V gene are SNHLY and FYNNEI. V lost 4 bases, J lost 2 bases, and 12 bases stayed unmatched. CDR3 bases: TGTGCCAGCAGTGGCCACCAGGGGGCTTATCGGCAAGAGACCCAGTACTTC. Translated: CASSGHQGAYRQETQYF.

The CDR3 spells CASNPTGDTGELFF. In nucleotides, the CDR3 is TGTGCCAGCAACCCGACAGGGGACACCGGGGAGCTGTTTTTT. The V and J genes are TRBV2 and TRBJ2-2, with 8 bases aligning to TRBD1. Germline lookup yields CDR1 SNHLY and CDR2 FYNNEI. J was trimmed by 3 bases and V by 7 bases; bases with no gene match: 4. There are 14 residues in the CDR3.

Comment on this clone: Other DNA sequences in this specimen translate into the identical CDR3. The genes are TRBV5-1 and TRBJ1-1, with TRBD1 as a possible D gene (6 bases). V was trimmed by 0 bases and J by 5 bases, leaving 8 bases between them. CDR3 length equals 13 residues. Germline CDR1 SGHRS, CDR2 YFSETQ. CDR3 in amino acids: CASSLGGGTEAFF. CDR3 coding DNA: TGCGCCAGCAGCTTGGGAGGGGGAACTGAAGCTTTCTTT.

This chain joins TRBV10-3 and TRBJ2-5; TRBD2 matches 8 bases. CDR3 length equals 15 residues. The V gene end was trimmed by 3 bases and the J gene end by 1 base; junction bases not matched to a gene: 4. Per germline, CDR1 ENHRY and CDR2 SYGVKD. The CDR3 nucleotides read TGTGCCATCAGTGAAGCGGGGGCAGGCCAAGAGACCCAGTACTTC. Protein sequence: CAISEAGAGQETQYF.

The chain is built from TRBV7-8 and TRBJ2-5; TRBD2 matches 7 bases. The CDR3 length is 14 residues. Per germline, CDR1 SGHVS and CDR2 FQNEAQ. Germline trimming cut 6 bases from V and 5 bases from J; bases unmatched to any gene: 9. The CDR3 coding sequence is TGTGCCAGCAGTTTCCTTGGTAGCGGGGAGACCCAGTACTTC. Residues: CASSFLGSGETQYF.

The CDR3 nucleotides read TGCGCCAGCAGCCCTCAACCGCCGGGACAGGTGAACACTGAAGCTTTCTTT. Translated, it gives CASSPQPPGQVNTEAFF. The chain combines TRBV4-1 with TRBJ1-1, with 8 bases that match TRBD1. Germline CDR1 MGHRA, CDR2 YSYEKL. This CDR3 comprises 17 residues. The J segment lost 0 bases and the V segment lost 4 bases, leaving 10 bases of the junction unmatched.

The J gene is TRBJ2-7, the V gene TRBV19; 8 nucleotides agree with TRBD1. This CDR3 has 13 residues. The V gene's germline CDR1 is LNHDA and CDR2 SQIVND (reference sequence). J gave up 7 bases and V 8 bases, and 10 bases lay outside the gene matches. The CDR3: CASGSQGAGEQYF. The CDR3 nucleotides are TGTGCCAGTGGTTCCCAGGGGGCAGGGGAGCAGTACTTC.

The V call is TRBV6-5, the J call TRBJ1-5, with D possibly being TRBD1 (5 bases). V was cut by 6 bases and J by 0 bases, with 6 bases left in between. From germline, CDR1 is MNHEY and CDR2 SVGAGI. The CDR3 is made up of 13 amino acids. The CDR3 here is CASSQGSNQPQHF. CDR3 nucleotide sequence: TGTGCCAGCAGCCAGGGTAGCAATCAGCCCCAGCATTTT.

The chain is built from TRBV6-4 and TRBJ2-2; 8 bases agree with TRBD1. Germline assignment: CDR1 MRHNA and CDR2 SNTAGT. There are 15 residues in the CDR3. Trimming removed 3 bases from V and 5 bases from J; junction bases left unmatched: 5. CDR3 protein: CASSEQGAYTGELFF. In DNA form, the CDR3 reads TGTGCCAGCAGTGAGCAGGGGGCGTATACCGGGGAGCTGTTTTTT.

The V gene is TRBV7-9, the J gene TRBJ1-1; no clear D. The CDR3 runs to 15 residues. Germline V gene sequence: CDR1 SEHNR, CDR2 FQNEAQ (reference sequence). V shed 2 bases and J shed 0 bases, with 10 bases lying between them. The CDR3 DNA sequence: TGTGCCAGCAGCTTATTAGAGGGAATGAACACTGAAGCTTTCTTT. Amino acid sequence: CASSLLEGMNTEAFF.

The gene calls are TRBV18 and TRBJ2-5, with TRBD1 as a possible D gene (6 bases). Trimming took 2 bases from V and 5 from J, leaving 15 bases between them. CDR3 length equals 15 residues. Per germline, CDR1 KGHSH and CDR2 LQKENI. Written as DNA, the CDR3 is TGTGCCAGCTCACCAAGGCGCCAGGGGACGGAGACCCAGTACTTC. Protein product: CASSPRRQGTETQYF.

In this sample, this clone turned up a few times. This chain uses TRBV5-4 with TRBJ2-3; no definite D call. Trimming cost V 1 base and J 4 bases, with 4 bases left between them. Germline loops: CDR1 SGHNT, CDR2 YYREEE (reference sequence). The CDR3 spans 12 residues. The chain's CDR3 is CASSLRADTQYF. Written as DNA, the CDR3 is TGTGCCAGCAGCTTGCGCGCAGATACGCAGTATTTT. Based on the CDR3 plus reference TRBV5-4 and TRBJ2-3, the full variable domain is ETGVTQSPTHLIKTRGQQVTLRCSSQSGHNTVSWYQQALGQGPQFIFQYYREEENGRGNFPPRFSGLQFPNYSSELNVNALELDDSALYLCASSLRADTQYFGPGTRLTVL.

The V and J genes are TRBV9 and TRBJ1-1; 8 positions agree with TRBD1. The J segment lost 5 bases and the V segment lost 3 bases, leaving 6 bases of the junction unmatched. CDR3 length equals 14 residues. Looked up from germline, CDR1 is SGDLS and CDR2 is YYNGEE. CDR3 sequence (DNA): TGTGCCAGCAGCGCCGGACAGGGCGGGACTGAAGCTTTCTTT. It is translated as CASSAGQGGTEAFF.

The genes are TRBV5-6 and TRBJ2-7; tentative D call: TRBD2 (5 bases). Germline V gene lookup returns CDR1 SGHDT and CDR2 YYEEEE. The V end lost 4 bases, the J end lost 3 bases, and 17 bases lay between the germline ends. CDR3 length equals 15 residues. Here the CDR3 DNA reads TGTGCCAGCAGCCCTTTAGGTGAGGGCCTCTACGAGCAGTACTTC. It encodes CASSPLGEGLYEQYF.

The J gene is TRBJ2-2, the V gene TRBV30; D is perhaps TRBD1 (6 bases). Germline CDR1 is GTSNPN and CDR2 is SVGIG (reference sequence). V was trimmed by 5 bases and J by 3 bases, leaving 16 bases between them. The CDR3 runs to 15 residues. The CDR3 nucleotides read TGTGCCTGGGATGAGGACAGCCGGGACACCGGGGAGCTGTTTTTT. It encodes CAWDEDSRDTGELFF.

CDR3 in amino acids: CASNPTVNQPQHF. CDR3 sequence (DNA): TGCGCCAGCAATCCAACAGTAAATCAGCCCCAGCATTTT. This chain links TRBV10-2 with TRBJ1-5; no reliable D call. V lost 7 bases to trimming and J lost 4 bases, with 11 bases between them. Looked up from germline, CDR1 is WSHSY and CDR2 is SAAADI. CDR3 length: 13 residues.

Of note for this clone: One junction end disagrees with the germline gene, perhaps due to a read error. This rearrangement joins TRBV28 to TRBJ2-3, with 8 bases fitting TRBD2. Germline lookup yields CDR1 MDHEN and CDR2 SYDVKM. The CDR3 is made up of 16 amino acids. CDR3 bases: TGTGCCAGCATCGAAGGCGGGGGGACGCGCACATATACGCAGTATTTT. Translation: CASIEGGGTRTYTQYF. Supplemented by reference TRBV28 and TRBJ2-3, the full variable domain reads DVKVTQSSRYLVKRTGEKVFLECVQDMDHENMFWYRQDPGLGLRLIYFSYDVKMKEKGDIPEGYSVSREKKERFSLILESASTNQTSMYLCASIEGGGTRTYTQYFGPGTRLTVL.

The rearrangement links TRBV30 to TRBJ1-1; D remains unclear. Trimming stripped 3 bases from V and 0 bases from J, with 11 bases between. CDR3 length: 14 residues. Germline CDR1 and CDR2: GTSNPN and SVGIG (reference sequence). DNA of the CDR3: TGTGCCTGGAGAAGGCGAGCGATGAACACTGAAGCTTTCTTT. As protein: CAWRRRAMNTEAFF.

This clone was detected once. The genes are TRBV14 and TRBJ2-3; 7 nucleotides match TRBD2. After removal of 0 bases from V and 0 bases from J, the junction contained 6 bases not matched to a gene. Germline V CDR1 and CDR2: SGHDN, FVKESK. CDR3 length equals 17 residues. CDR3 in DNA: TGTGCCAGCAGCCAAGATCCAGCGGGGACTAGCACAGATACGCAGTATTTT. This gives the protein CASSQDPAGTSTDTQYF.

The V call is TRBV28, the J call TRBJ1-2; 10 bases are shared with TRBD1. CDR3 length: 13 residues. Germline assignment: CDR1 MDHEN and CDR2 SYDVKM. The ends lost 4 bases at V and 6 bases at J; junction bases unmatched: 2. DNA for the CDR3: TGTGCCAGCAGTTCGACAGGGGGCGATGGCTACACCTTC. Translating it yields CASSSTGGDGYTF.

The J gene is TRBJ2-7, the V gene TRBV30; TRBD1 matches 12 bases. CDR1 is GTSNPN, CDR2 SVGIG, per germline (reference sequence). The CDR3 is made up of 16 amino acids. V was pared by 3 bases and J by 3 bases, with 9 bases of the junction left unmatched. The CDR3 DNA is TGTGCCTGGAGCCAACCGGGACAGGGGGCGGGCTACGAGCAGTACTTC. Its translation: CAWSQPGQGAGYEQYF.

The sample holds one count of this clone. The chain carries TRBV7-6 and TRBJ1-5, with 8 nucleotides matching TRBD1. The germline gives CDR1 SGHVS, CDR2 FNYEAQ. The CDR3 length is 15 residues. Trimming cost V 1 base and J 3 bases; bases outside gene matches: 2. CDR3 in DNA: TGTGCCAGCAGCTTAGGCAGGGGGCTCAATCAGCCCCAGCATTTT. This encodes CASSLGRGLNQPQHF.

The rearrangement uses TRBV5-4 and TRBJ1-2; 8 bases match TRBD1. CDR1 is SGHNT, CDR2 YYREEE, per germline (reference sequence). Trimming removed 5 bases from V and 2 bases from J; junction bases left unmatched: 8. The CDR3 length is 15 residues. CDR3 bases: TGTGCCAGCAGGGTACAGGGGGTAGCAAACTATGGCTACACCTTC. Translated, it gives CASRVQGVANYGYTF.

This chain joins TRBV6-4 and TRBJ2-3, with D perhaps matching TRBD1 (6 bases). This CDR3 has 15 amino acids. The germline V gene encodes CDR1 MRHNA and CDR2 SNTAGT. V lost 2 bases, J lost 1 base, and 10 bases lay in between. CDR3 in DNA: TGTGCCAGCAGTGACGTCGCAGGGGGCACAGATACGCAGTATTTT. This encodes CASSDVAGGTDTQYF.

V and J are TRBV10-3 and TRBJ1-2, with D unresolved. Germline values: CDR1 ENHRY, CDR2 SYGVKD. The CDR3 sequence is 11 residues long. Trimming took 10 bases from V and 5 from J, leaving 11 bases between them. The CDR3 protein is CATYVEYGYTF. The CDR3, as DNA: TGTGCCACCTATGTAGAATATGGCTACACCTTC.

The rearrangement links TRBV4-2 to TRBJ2-1; 10 positions match TRBD2. The V gene's germline CDR1 is LGHNA and CDR2 YNFKEQ. The CDR3 spans 18 residues. V lost 0 bases to trimming and J lost 1 base; unmatched junction nucleotides: 6. In nucleotides, the CDR3 is TGTGCCAGCAGCCAAGATAGGCTAGCGGGAGTTTCCTACAATGAGCAGTTCTTC. Translating it yields CASSQDRLAGVSYNEQFF.

The chain employs TRBV6-1 and TRBJ1-2, with 7 bases lining up with TRBD1. Trimming at V came to 1 base and at J to 3 bases, leaving 8 bases not matched to a gene. CDR3 length: 16 amino acids. The germline V gene encodes CDR1 MNHNS and CDR2 SASEGT. This CDR3 reads CASSEEGAPSDYGYTF. In DNA, the CDR3 is TGTGCCAGCAGTGAAGAGGGGGCCCCCTCTGACTATGGCTACACCTTC.